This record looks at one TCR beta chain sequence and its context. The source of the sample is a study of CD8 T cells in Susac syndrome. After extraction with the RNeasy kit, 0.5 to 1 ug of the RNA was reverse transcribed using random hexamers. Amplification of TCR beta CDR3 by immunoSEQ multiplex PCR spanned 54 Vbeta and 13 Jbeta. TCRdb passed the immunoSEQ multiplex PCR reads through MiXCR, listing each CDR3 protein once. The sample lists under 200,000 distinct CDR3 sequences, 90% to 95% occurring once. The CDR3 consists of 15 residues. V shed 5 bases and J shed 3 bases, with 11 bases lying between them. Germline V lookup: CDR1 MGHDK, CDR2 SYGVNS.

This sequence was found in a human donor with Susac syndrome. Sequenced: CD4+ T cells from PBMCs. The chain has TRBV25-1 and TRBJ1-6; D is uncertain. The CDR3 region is CASSSAGIYNSPLHF. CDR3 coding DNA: TGTGCCAGCAGTTCAGCGGGTATCTATAATTCACCCCTCCACTTT. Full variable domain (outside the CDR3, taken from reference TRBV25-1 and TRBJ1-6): EADIYQTPRYLVIGTGKKITLECSQTMGHDKMYWYQQDPGMELHLIHYSYGVNSTEKGDLSSESTVSRIRTEHFPLTLESARPSHTSQYLCASSSAGIYNSPLHFGNGTRLTVT.